Listed below are T cell receptor beta chains from one sample, sequenced in a study of T cell responses to AZD1222 COVID-19 vaccine. Sequenced by immunoSEQ multiplex PCR; TCRdb stores in-frame clones only, minus some. The table lists about 110,000 clones, around 87% of them singletons, with roughly 4.5% in the top ten. Sample: peripheral blood, taken 28 days after the second AZD1222 dose. The receptor source for this set is an adult who received the AZD1222 COVID-19 vaccine. Both conserved end residues are part of each CDR3. Fields, in order: J gene, clone size, V gene, D gene, CDR3 DNA, CDR3 protein. D genes are given only for firm matches. Size values are once, few and many counts, or a class for expanded clones, and some rows have none.

>TRBJ2-7|.|TRBV6-2/TRBV6-3|TRBD2
TGTGCCAGCAGTTACTCCCCCGGGACTAGAAACTACGAGCAGTACTTC
CASSYSPGTRNYEQYF
>TRBJ1-4|once|TRBV2|TRBD1
TGTGCCAGCAGTTATCGACAGGGGGGTAATGAAAAACTGTTTTTT
CASSYRQGGNEKLFF
>TRBJ1-2|few|TRBV7-2|TRBD1
TGTGCCAGCAGCACCCGACAGGGGCAGGGCTACACCTTC
CASSTRQGQGYTF
>TRBJ1-2|.|TRBV19|.
TGTGCCAGTAGTATAGTGAGGATGGATGGCTACACCTTC
CASSIVRMDGYTF
>TRBJ2-1|.|TRBV7-7|TRBD2
TGTGCCAGCAGCTTAGGGCTAGCGGGAGCCCCCGGAAGCAATGAGCAGTTCTTC
CASSLGLAGAPGSNEQFF
>TRBJ1-1|.|TRBV10-2|.
TGCGCCAGCAGTGCGATGAACACTGAAGCTTTCTTT
CASSAMNTEAFF
>TRBJ2-3|.|TRBV3-1/TRBV3-2|.
TGTGCCAGCAGCCAATTTACGGGGCCAGATACGCAGTATTTT
CASSQFTGPDTQYF
>TRBJ2-7|.|TRBV12-3/TRBV12-4|.
TGTGCCAGCAGTCCCTCCCCCTACGAGCAGTACTTC
CASSPSPYEQYF
>TRBJ2-7|.|TRBV19|TRBD1
TGTGCCAGTAGGCGAGGTCAGGGGGACGAGCAGTACTTC
CASRRGQGDEQYF
>TRBJ2-7|.|TRBV11-2|TRBD1
TGTGCCAGCAGCGACGACAGGGGGAAATCCTACGAGCAGTACTTC
CASSDDRGKSYEQYF
>TRBJ2-1|medium-sized|TRBV12-5|TRBD1
TGTGCTAGTGGTCCCGAAGGACAGGCCACCTACAATGAGCAGTTCTTC
CASGPEGQATYNEQFF
>TRBJ2-7|.|TRBV3-1/TRBV3-2|.
TGTGCCAGCAGTCGGGGGCGGGGCTACGAGCAGTACTTC
CASSRGRGYEQYF
>TRBJ2-7|once|TRBV27|.
TGTGCCAGCAGTTCCTCCCAGATTCCCTACGAGCAGTACTTC
CASSSSQIPYEQYF
>TRBJ2-1|.|TRBV28|TRBD1
TGTGCCAGCAGCCTGGAGGCAGGGGGCTTCGATGAGCAGTTCTTC
CASSLEAGGFDEQFF
>TRBJ1-2|.|TRBV3-1/TRBV3-2|TRBD1
TGTGCCAGCAGCCAAGATCAGGGGGCGGTTGGCTACACCTTC
CASSQDQGAVGYTF
>TRBJ1-1|.|TRBV30|.
TGTGCCTGGAGGTTGGGGGGGCCCACTGAAGCTTTCTTT
CAWRLGGPTEAFF